What follows is one T cell receptor (beta chain) and its context. This CDR3 has 13 amino acids. Trimming removed 10 bases at V and 7 bases at J, with 19 bases between. Germline loops: CDR1 MDHEN, CDR2 SYDVKM. This sample was taken from a study of blood T cell repertoires in COVID-19. Study as a whole: T cells, B-cell-depleted T cells, or PBMCs supplied cDNA or gDNA.

Produced via immunoSEQ multiplex PCR; TCRdb's table is partial and in-frame only. The table shows 140,000 to 150,000 clones, with 65% to 85% occurring only once. The TCR originated in a man between 50 and 59 years old with active or convalescent COVID-19. This sequence joins TRBV28 and TRBJ2-5; TRBD1 might be the D (6 bases). The sequencing sample was made of peripheral blood. Written as DNA, the CDR3 is TGTGCCACCGCAGGGGACCAATCGGGGACCCAGTACTTC. Translated, it gives CATAGDQSGTQYF.